This is a list of T cell receptor beta chains from one sample in a study of blood T cell repertoires in COVID-19. TCRdb keeps only in-frame clones here, not all; method: immunoSEQ multiplex PCR. The sample records around 100,000 clones, around four fifths being singletons. Sequencing input: peripheral blood. The receptors were gathered from a man aged 45-60 years with active or convalescent COVID-19. Both conserved end residues are part of each CDR3. The order of the fields is clone size, J gene, D gene, V gene, CDR3 DNA, CDR3 protein. A D gene is named only where the DNA matches it firmly. The size of a clone is reported for some rows only, either as once, few or many, or as a class for expanded clones.

- TRBJ1-2 TRBD1 TRBV3-1/TRBV3-2 TGTGCCAGCAGCCTTTCAGGACAGGGCTCTCGGGGCTACACCTTC CASSLSGQGSRGYTF
- TRBJ2-5 - TRBV10-2 TGCGCCAGCAGTGAGTCGCGGTACCAAGAGACCCAGTACTTC CASSESRYQETQYF
- TRBJ2-7 TRBD2 TRBV11-3 TGTGCCAGCAGCTTAGGTTCGAGCGGGAGCTACGAGCAGTACTTC CASSLGSSGSYEQYF
- TRBJ1-2 TRBD1 TRBV9 TGTGCCAGCAGCGTAGGACCCCCTCGGGACAGCTACCTAGAGGGCTATGGCTACACCTTC CASSVGPPRDSYLEGYGYTF
- TRBJ2-1 TRBD1 TRBV11-3 TGTGCCAGCAGCCGGGACAGCAATGAGCAGTTCTTC CASSRDSNEQFF
- TRBJ1-1 TRBD1 TRBV24-1 TGTGCCACCAGTGAGACAGGGCCCACGCGTGATAACACTGAAGCTTTCTTT CATSETGPTRDNTEAFF
few TRBJ2-3 - TRBV7-2 TGTGCCAGCAGCTCCGCCTCTGTTCGGGTCACCACAGATACGCAGTATTTT CASSSASVRVTTDTQYF
- TRBJ1-2 TRBD1 TRBV20-1 TGCAGTGCTAGTAAGGGGGCTTTCGGCTACACCTTC CSASKGAFGYTF
once TRBJ1-5 - TRBV15 TGTGCCACCAGCAGAGATCGCCGAGGCACGGTGCATTTT CATSRDRRGTVHF
- TRBJ2-7 - TRBV28 TGTGCCAGCAGTCCAGACTACGAGCAGTACTTC CASSPDYEQYF
- TRBJ1-3 - TRBV12-5 TGTGCTAGTGGTTTGGACGGGGGGGCCAGCGGAAACACCATATATTTT CASGLDGGASGNTIYF
few TRBJ1-1 - TRBV9 TGTGCCAGCACCCCGGGGGGCTTGGGCACTGAAGCTTTCTTT CASTPGGLGTEAFF
- TRBJ2-1 TRBD1 TRBV7-6 TGTGCCAGCAGCACGCCGCCCGGGACAGGGTATAGGGGTGAGCAGTTCTTC CASSTPPGTGYRGEQFF
once TRBJ2-6 TRBD1 TRBV5-1 TGCGCCAGCAGTAGGAGGACAGGACTCTCTGGGGCCAACGTCCTGACTTTC CASSRRTGLSGANVLTF
- TRBJ1-2 - TRBV4-1 TGCGCCAGCAGCCCTCAGGGGATTCACTATGGCTACACCTTC CASSPQGIHYGYTF
- TRBJ2-7 TRBD2 TRBV11-2 TGTGCCAGCAGCTTGAACGGGGGGAGCTCCTACGAGCAGTACTTC CASSLNGGSSYEQYF
- TRBJ1-1 - TRBV19 TGTGCCAGTAAGGGGATGAACACTGAAGCTTTCTTT CASKGMNTEAFF
- TRBJ1-4 - TRBV7-2 TGTGCCAGCAGCTTAGGGGGAGATGAAAAACTGTTTTTT CASSLGGDEKLFF
- TRBJ1-1 TRBD1 TRBV6-5 TGTGCCAGCAGCCGGGACAGGGAGAACACTGAAGCTTTCTTT CASSRDRENTEAFF
- TRBJ2-5 - TRBV30 TGTGCCTGGAGTGTGTCAAGAACAGGGCGGCAAGAGACCCAGTACTTC CAWSVSRTGRQETQYF